Below, 25 T cell receptor beta chains from the same sample are listed, as sequenced in a study of regulatory T cells in long-lasting Graves disease. The sample's time point: persistent/refractory GD, antithyroid drugs over 5 years with positive TRAb. The TCR library was prepared using RNA isolated from PBMCs. Building of the TCR beta libraries involved iRepertoire HTBI primers and Arm-PCR of CDR3 regions. Each CDR3 protein gets one entry after TCRdb re-called the multiplex PCR reads with MiXCR. The repertoire holds roughly 450,000 distinct CDR3 sequences, around 22% seen once, with about 27% in the top ten. This sample comprised peripheral blood mononuclear cells (PBMCs), obtained when the disease was refractory, from a patient treated with antithyroid drugs. Receptors originate from a female donor with Graves disease.

The chain has TRBV19 and TRBJ2-5; D remains ambiguous. This CDR3 comprises 13 residues. Germline CDR1 and CDR2: LNHDA and SQIVND (reference sequence). Trimming shortened V by 3 bases and J by 3 bases, and 8 bases separated the two germline ends. The CDR3 spells CASSIGHKETQYF. In DNA form, the CDR3 reads TGTGCCAGTAGTATTGGGCATAAAGAGACCCAGTACTTC.

This clonotype was counted a few times. The chain uses TRBV3-1 and TRBJ1-2; D ambiguous. The CDR3 is 14 residues long. Germline-derived CDR1 and CDR2 are LGHDT and YNNKEL (reference sequence). V shed 4 bases and J shed 4 bases, with 13 bases lying between them. CDR3 amino acids: CASSRAAAFYGYTF. As DNA, the CDR3 is TGTGCCAGCAGCCGAGCGGCAGCATTCTATGGCTACACCTTC.

This clonotype was detected a few times. This chain uses TRBV7-8 with TRBJ1-4, with D tentatively TRBD1 (6 bases). Germline V lookup: CDR1 SGHVS, CDR2 FQNEAQ. CDR3 length: 16 amino acids. V lost 5 bases and J 4 bases, leaving 17 bases between the germline ends. The CDR3 coding sequence is TGTGCCAGCAGCCCCCGCCACAGGGCTGGTAATGAAAAACTGTTTTTT. Translating it yields CASSPRHRAGNEKLFF.

J is TRBJ2-7 and V is TRBV6-1; D is possibly TRBD2 (6 bases). CDR1 MNHNS and CDR2 SASEGT come from the germline V gene. Deletions cut 6 bases from V and 3 bases from J, with 12 bases between. CDR3 length equals 13 residues. In DNA, the CDR3 is TGTGCCAGCAGCCAGCGGGTGAACTACGAGCAGTACTTC. Residues: CASSQRVNYEQYF.

This clonotype was observed at least ten times. The chain carries TRBV2 and TRBJ2-7, with D tentatively TRBD2 (5 bases). The CDR3 length is 16 residues. V lost 7 bases and J 0 bases, leaving 19 bases between the germline ends. Germline CDR1 SNHLY, CDR2 FYNNEI. The CDR3 protein is CASTEQVLAASYEQYF. The CDR3 DNA sequence: TGTGCCAGCACCGAGCAGGTGCTAGCAGCCTCCTACGAGCAGTACTTC.

Only a few counts were recorded for this clonotype. The chain employs TRBV6-4 and TRBJ2-2, with D perhaps matching TRBD1 or TRBD2 (5 bases each). CDR3 length: 13 residues. V lost 2 bases to trimming and J lost 6 bases, with 7 bases between them. The V gene's germline CDR1 is MRHNA and CDR2 SNTAGT. CDR3 sequence: CASSDGGAGELFF. For the CDR3, the DNA is TGTGCCAGCAGTGACGGGGGAGCCGGGGAGCTGTTTTTT.

The chain links TRBV3-1 to TRBJ1-6, with TRBD1 identical over 7 bases. CDR1 and CDR2 (germline): LGHDT, YNNKEL (reference sequence). V lost 1 base to trimming and J lost 7 bases; unmatched junction nucleotides: 4. This CDR3 is built from 15 residues. The DNA for the CDR3 is TGTGCCAGCAGCCAAGTGACAGGGATGAATTCACCCCTCCACTTT. Its translation: CASSQVTGMNSPLHF.

This chain links TRBV29-1 with TRBJ1-1, with TRBD1 identical over 7 bases. This CDR3 spans 15 amino acids. In germline, CDR1 is SQVTM, CDR2 ANQGSEA. J lost 4 bases, V lost 2 bases, and 10 bases had no gene match. The CDR3 reads CSVEKTAGGITEAFF. The CDR3 nucleotides read TGCAGCGTTGAAAAAACGGCAGGGGGTATCACTGAAGCTTTCTTT.

The sample holds a few counts of this clonotype. The rearrangement links TRBV19 to TRBJ2-2; D gene ambiguous. V lost 3 bases to trimming and J lost 7 bases, with 21 bases between them. The CDR3 is 17 amino acids. Germline V gives CDR1 LNHDA, CDR2 SQIVND (reference sequence). The CDR3 protein is CASSILLGQADGGELFF. The CDR3 coding sequence is TGTGCCAGTAGTATCCTCTTGGGTCAGGCGGATGGCGGGGAGCTGTTTTTT.

V is TRBV7-2 and J is TRBJ2-2; D not certain. The CDR3 loop spans 13 amino acids. Germline V gene lookup returns CDR1 SGHTA and CDR2 FQGNSA. The V and J ends lost 5 bases and 2 bases respectively, with 6 bases between them. DNA for the CDR3: TGTGCCAGCAGCATCCGAAACACCGGGGAGCTGTTTTTT. It encodes CASSIRNTGELFF.

This sequence joins TRBV7-2 and TRBJ2-2; weak D call: TRBD1 (5 bases). CDR1 is SGHTA and CDR2 is FQGNSA in the germline V gene. The CDR3 is 14 residues long. V was clipped by 5 bases and J by 2 bases, with 9 bases between them. CDR3 nucleotide sequence: TGTGCCAGCAGCATTGGGGCTAACACCGGGGAGCTGTTTTTT. Its translation is CASSIGANTGELFF.

This clonotype turned up a few times. This chain connects TRBV28 to TRBJ1-4, with 8 positions matching TRBD1. Germline loops: CDR1 MDHEN, CDR2 SYDVKM. Losses at the gene ends were 6 bases for V and 8 bases for J; bases not matched to a gene: 8. The CDR3 contains 14 residues. The CDR3 sequence: CASSLDRAREKLFF. The CDR3 DNA is TGTGCCAGCAGCCTGGACAGGGCGAGGGAAAAACTGTTTTTT.

This clonotype was observed once. This chain uses TRBV6-1 with TRBJ1-4, with no clear D. CDR1 is MNHNS and CDR2 is SASEGT in the germline V gene. CDR3 size: 13 residues. V dropped 7 bases and J dropped 6 bases, with 12 bases sitting between them. CDR3 coding DNA: TGTGCCAGCAACGAGGTGACTTATGAAAAACTGTTTTTT. Its protein product is CASNEVTYEKLFF.

This clonotype occurred a few times. Here the CDR3 DNA reads TGTGCCAGCAGTTTGTCGAAGCCCACAGATACGCAGTATTTT. The encoded protein is CASSLSKPTDTQYF. The chain couples TRBV27 to TRBJ2-3; D is uncertain. Trimming removed 3 bases at V and 2 bases at J, with 9 bases between. Germline values: CDR1 MNHEY, CDR2 SMNVEV (reference sequence). CDR3 length equals 14 residues.

This clonotype was seen more than once but under ten times. The V and J genes are TRBV19 and TRBJ1-4, with 8 bases identical to TRBD1. The V gene's germline CDR1 is LNHDA and CDR2 SQIVND (reference sequence). V trimming: 7 bases; J trimming: 6 bases; junction bases outside the gene matches: 10. This CDR3 is built from 15 residues. CDR3 sequence (DNA): TGTGCCAGTACCCTGGGGGGCAGGGGGCATGAAAAACTGTTTTTT. Amino acid sequence: CASTLGGRGHEKLFF.

This clonotype was seen ten or more times. The chain has TRBV6-2 or TRBV6-3 and TRBJ2-7; TRBD2 might be the D (5 bases). V shed 6 bases and J shed 7 bases, with 19 bases lying between them. This CDR3 has 14 amino acids. The germline V gene encodes CDR1 MNHEY and CDR2 SVGEGT. The CDR3 spells CASSSGPAVGEQYF. For the CDR3, the DNA is TGTGCCAGCAGCAGCGGCCCAGCGGTAGGGGAGCAGTACTTC.

This chain connects TRBV11-2 to TRBJ2-3; no definite D call. The V end was cut by 1 base, the J end by 1 base, with 9 bases between. Germline V gene data show CDR1 as SGHAT and CDR2 as FQNNGV. The CDR3 is 15 residues long. CDR3 nucleotide sequence: TGTGCCAGCAGCTTAGGTTATCGCGGCACAGATACGCAGTATTTT. Translating gives CASSLGYRGTDTQYF.

This clonotype was detected ten times or more. The chain couples TRBV2 to TRBJ2-2, with TRBD1 matching over 10 bases. V shed 5 bases, J shed 5 bases, and the junction held 5 bases outside the gene matches. The CDR3 is 15 amino acids. The germline V gene has CDR1 SNHLY and CDR2 FYNNEI. The CDR3 here is CASSRQGALTGELFF. The DNA for the CDR3 is TGTGCCAGCAGTCGACAGGGGGCCTTAACCGGGGAGCTGTTTTTT.

This chain joins TRBV12-3 or TRBV12-4 and TRBJ2-4; TRBD2 might be the D (6 bases). The CDR3 loop spans 13 amino acids. V shed 3 bases and J shed 7 bases, with 10 bases lying between them. The CDR3 DNA reads as TGTGCCAGCAGTTTGGAGGGAATTAACATTCAGTACTTC. Protein: CASSLEGINIQYF.

This clonotype appeared many times. The rearrangement links TRBV7-2 to TRBJ1-1, with D tentatively TRBD1 (6 bases). This CDR3 has 15 residues. V was trimmed by 5 bases and J by 7 bases, leaving 20 bases between them. The germline CDR1 and CDR2 sequences are SGHTA and FQGNSA. CDR3 sequence (DNA): TGTGCCAGCAGCGTTATACGCAGGGGTCTGGGTGAAGCTTTCTTT. Its translation: CASSVIRRGLGEAFF.

This clonotype was seen a handful of times. The J gene is TRBJ1-4, the V gene TRBV30; the D is unclear. The CDR3 length is 15 residues. V was clipped by 0 bases and J by 8 bases, with 16 bases between them. Germline CDR1 and CDR2: GTSNPN and SVGIG (reference sequence). CDR3 residues: CAWSVLLGNGEKLFF. For the CDR3, the DNA is TGTGCCTGGAGTGTACTTTTGGGGAACGGCGAAAAACTGTTTTTT.

This clonotype showed up many times. The genes are TRBV2 and TRBJ2-7, with TRBD2 identical over 11 bases. The CDR3 totals 16 residues. The germline CDR1 and CDR2 sequences are SNHLY and FYNNEI. Trimming removed 0 bases from V and 6 bases from J; junction bases left unmatched: 7. CDR3 region: CASSEAGALAGGEQYF. The CDR3 nucleotides read TGTGCCAGCAGTGAAGCAGGGGCGCTAGCGGGAGGCGAGCAGTACTTC.

In this sample, this clonotype turned up a few times. The genes are TRBV7-9 and TRBJ2-4; tentatively, D is TRBD2 (6 bases). CDR3 length: 15 residues. Germline CDR1 reads SEHNR; CDR2 reads FQNEAQ (reference sequence). V lost 6 bases and J 1 base, leaving 13 bases between the germline ends. As DNA, the CDR3 is TGTGCCAGCAGTGGCACTGGGGGGGCCAAAAACATTCAGTACTTC. As protein: CASSGTGGAKNIQYF.

The rearrangement links TRBV4-1 to TRBJ1-1; D gene uncertain. This CDR3 is built from 16 residues. Germline loops: CDR1 MGHRA, CDR2 YSYEKL. The V end was cut by 0 bases, the J end by 1 base, with 12 bases between. The CDR3 region is CASSQERLQKNTEAFF. CDR3 DNA sequence: TGCGCCAGCAGCCAAGAAAGGTTACAGAAGAACACTGAAGCTTTCTTT.

The CDR3 nucleotides read TGTGCCACCAGCCGGGAGGGCGTGTCCCACGAGCAGTACTTC. This encodes CATSREGVSHEQYF. The chain joins TRBV24-1 to TRBJ2-7; 8 bases align to TRBD2. Germline V lookup: CDR1 KGHDR, CDR2 SFDVKD. The length of the CDR3 is 14 residues. V dropped 7 bases and J dropped 5; count of bases not matched to a gene: 9.